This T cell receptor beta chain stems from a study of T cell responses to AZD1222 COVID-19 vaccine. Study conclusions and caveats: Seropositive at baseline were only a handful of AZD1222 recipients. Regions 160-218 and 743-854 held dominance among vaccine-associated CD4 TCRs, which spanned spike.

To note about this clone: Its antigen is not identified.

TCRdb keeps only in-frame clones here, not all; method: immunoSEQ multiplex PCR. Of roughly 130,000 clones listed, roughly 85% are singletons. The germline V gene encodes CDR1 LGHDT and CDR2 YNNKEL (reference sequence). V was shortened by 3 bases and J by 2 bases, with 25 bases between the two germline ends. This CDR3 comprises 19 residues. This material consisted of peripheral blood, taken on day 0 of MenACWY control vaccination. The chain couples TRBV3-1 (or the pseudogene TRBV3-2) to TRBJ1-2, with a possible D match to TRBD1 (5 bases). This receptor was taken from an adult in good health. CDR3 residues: CASSHSTGTVRYANYGYTF. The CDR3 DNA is TGTGCCAGCAGCCATTCCACCGGGACGGTGCGTTACGCAAACTATGGCTACACCTTC.